This T cell receptor (beta chain) is drawn from a study of shared clonotypes between healthy human individuals. Across the whole study: A few men and a couple of women, aged 18 to 49, were donors. Broader study findings: Naive CD4 clonotypes overlapped across a handful of donors at roughly 4.5%.

Positively selected for CCR7, the CD45RO-negative cells used as naive CD8 cells excluded terminally differentiated effector memory CD45RA+ cells. Those who donated were healthy HIV-negative adults, with no recent acute infections or vaccinations reported. The V gene's germline CDR1 is SGHDT and CDR2 YYEEEE. The V gene lost 2 bases and the J gene lost 2 bases, with 5 bases spanning the gap. This CDR3 is built from 14 residues. On this clone itself: The antigen is not known.

Tens of thousands of T cell genomes, or approximately 200 ng DNA, went into the sorted-subset replicate PCRs. The method was immunoSEQ multiplex PCR; TCRdb's version includes in-frame clones alone and lacks a portion of them. The sample yields under 2,000,000 clones, roughly 95% seen once. The V and J genes are TRBV5-6 and TRBJ1-6; D remains unclear. This sequence was found in a young man in good health. The sequencing input was naive CD8+ T cells sorted from blood. For the CDR3, the DNA is TGTGCCAGCAGCTTAGACCCCTATAATTCACCCCTCCACTTT. Protein: CASSLDPYNSPLHF.